This TCR beta chain was found in a study of blood T cells in healthy people across ages. The V and J ends lost 3 bases and 0 bases respectively, with 12 bases between them. This CDR3 has 15 residues. CDR1 is LGHDT, CDR2 YNNKEL, per germline (reference sequence). A second PCR of about 7 to 11 cycles used a sample-barcoded 5' primer and a J-beta primer mix. TCRdb re-called the 5' RACE reads with MiXCR, one entry per CDR3 protein. The table has more than 500,000 distinct CDR3 sequences, over 25% seen once. Of note for this clonotype: Its specificity is not known.

Study outcomes and limitations: It was found that TCR beta diversity correlated strongly with the percentage of naive T cells. Long-lived donors had more naive CD4+ cells and higher diversity than aged donors. Per million T cells, TCR beta diversity dropped about linearly as age rose.

The data were also submitted as part of a second study, on T cells of mothers and their children. That work contributes: Barcodes for each sample and 2-4 random nucleotides were added by the M1S primer used in the second PCR.

The chain joins TRBV3-1 to TRBJ2-7; D might be TRBD1 (5 bases). The sequence was obtained from a boy between 2 and 10 years old in good health. The sequenced sample was blood. The CDR3 sequence is CASSQGPSSSYEQYF. The CDR3, as DNA: TGTGCCAGCAGCCAGGGGCCGAGTAGCTCCTACGAGCAGTACTTC.